This record covers a single T cell receptor beta chain. What it binds is not known. Some clones are missing from TCRdb's copy, which holds only in-frame ones; the method was immunoSEQ multiplex PCR. The sample holds about 64,000 clones; approximately 80% are singletons and the top ten take around 5%. The CDR3 runs to 12 residues. Per germline, CDR1 SEHNR and CDR2 FQNEAQ (reference sequence). The V end was cut by 8 bases, the J end by 4 bases, with 11 bases between. The sample is drawn from a study of OX40 agonist ivuxolimab in advanced cancers. For the study at large: Patients were treated with intravenous ivuxolimab, dosed at 0.01 to 10 mg/kg and infused every 2 weeks. One patient with hepatocellular carcinoma and two with cutaneous melanoma, three in all, had partial responses.

General study results and limits: CD8+ T cells averaged more expanded clones than CD4+. In the expanded peripheral T cells, antigen specificity was never determined.

The receptor's source is an adult with an advanced solid tumor such as melanoma, head and neck, liver or kidney cancer. This sample comprised CD4+ or CD8+ T cells sorted from blood, obtained in a trial of the OX40 agonist ivuxolimab. The rearrangement links TRBV7-9 to TRBJ1-2; D remains unclear. The CDR3 DNA follows: TGTGCCAGCGGCCAGGTTGGCTATGGCTACACCTTC. As protein: CASGQVGYGYTF.